A selection of T cell receptor beta chains follows, all from one sample in a study of Ad26.COV2.S vaccination and SARS-CoV-2 variants. Libraries were prepared by immunoSEQ multiplex PCR; TCRdb keeps only in-frame clonotypes and omits some of them. The data contain 350,000 to 450,000 clones, about 83% of them singletons. Sequenced material: peripheral blood, taken in a trial of Ad26.COV2.S vaccine versus placebo. Receptors originate from a person aged 18-65 years who received the Ad26.COV2.S COVID-19 vaccine or a placebo. The CDR3 runs from the conserved cysteine through the conserved F or W. A D gene is named only where the DNA matches it firmly. The listing skips clone size in some rows; elsewhere it reads once, few, many or a size class.

j_call d_call v_call clone_size cdr3_aa cdr3_nt
TRBJ2-1 NA TRBV19 NA CASSIVGSGGNEQFF TGTGCCAGTAGTATAGTGGGTAGCGGAGGGAATGAGCAGTTCTTC
TRBJ1-2 NA TRBV6-5 few CASSPGPLNYGYTF TGTGCCAGCAGCCCGGGACCGCTTAACTATGGCTACACCTTC
TRBJ2-1 NA TRBV7-2 NA CASSLVNWNNEQFF TGTGCCAGCAGCCTGGTAAATTGGAACAATGAGCAGTTCTTC
TRBJ2-1 TRBD2 TRBV6-6 few CASRTSGFDEQFF TGTGCCAGCAGGACTAGCGGGTTTGATGAGCAGTTCTTC
TRBJ2-7 NA TRBV27 NA CASKTVGASYEQYF TGTGCCAGCAAGACAGTGGGGGCCTCCTACGAGCAGTACTTC
TRBJ2-5 TRBD2 TRBV7-9 NA CASTGTSLGETQYF TGTGCCAGCACAGGGACTAGCCTCGGAGAGACCCAGTACTTC
TRBJ1-6 TRBD1 TRBV2 NA CASSLDRGHPPLHF TGTGCCAGCAGTCTAGACAGGGGGCACCCACCCCTCCACTTT
TRBJ1-2 NA TRBV5-5 NA CASSLATLYGYTF TGTGCCAGCAGCTTGGCCACTCTCTATGGCTACACCTTC
TRBJ1-4 NA TRBV2 NA CASNNPTATNEKLFF TGTGCCAGCAATAATCCGACAGCAACTAATGAAAAACTGTTTTTT
TRBJ1-1 NA TRBV2 few CASMTDRNTEAFF TGTGCCAGCATGACTGACAGAAACACTGAAGCTTTCTTT
TRBJ1-1 NA TRBV9 NA CASSVVSTNTEAFF TGTGCCAGCAGCGTAGTAAGTACAAACACTGAAGCTTTCTTT
TRBJ2-2 TRBD2 TRBV11-2 NA CASSLPRGANTGELFF TGTGCCAGCAGCTTACCTCGGGGGGCGAACACCGGGGAGCTGTTTTTT
TRBJ2-3 NA TRBV24-1 NA CATSDPRSTDTQYF TGTGCCACCAGTGACCCAAGAAGCACAGATACGCAGTATTTT
TRBJ1-2 NA TRBV7-2 NA CASSFRQYQGYTF TGTGCCAGCAGCTTTCGGCAGTATCAGGGCTACACCTTC
TRBJ2-7 NA TRBV29-1 NA CSVEGGDGYEQYF TGCAGCGTTGAAGGGGGGGATGGCTACGAGCAGTACTTC
TRBJ1-2 TRBD1 TRBV20-1 NA CSASTHSRGHGYTF TGCAGTGCTAGTACTCACTCCAGGGGGCACGGCTACACCTTC
TRBJ1-1 NA TRBV11-3 NA CASSFWTMNTEAFF TGTGCCAGCAGCTTTTGGACCATGAACACTGAAGCTTTCTTT
TRBJ2-1 NA TRBV5-4 NA CASSLGLGAYNEQFF TGTGCCAGCAGCTTGGGACTAGGGGCCTACAATGAGCAGTTCTTC
TRBJ2-1 TRBD2 TRBV7-8 few CASSLAPRVPGLAGGSYNEQFF TGTGCCAGCAGCTTAGCGCCACGAGTCCCGGGACTAGCGGGGGGGAGCTACAATGAGCAGTTCTTC